A single sample is the source of the 23 T cell receptor beta chains below, sequenced in a study of blood T cell repertoires in COVID-19. Here immunoSEQ multiplex PCR was the method, and the copy in TCRdb shows in-frame clones only, minus some. The table includes about 70,000 clones, 80% to 90% detected once. Sequenced: peripheral blood. The receptors derive from a human donor in a cohort sampled during active COVID-19.

The V call is TRBV7-7, the J call TRBJ2-1; 8 nucleotides agree with TRBD1. CDR3 size: 14 residues. With V trimmed by 5 bases and J by 8 bases, 8 bases remained unmatched. Germline values: CDR1 SSHAT, CDR2 FNYEAQ (reference sequence). Here the CDR3 DNA reads TGTGCCAGCAGCCGTTACAGGGGGTCGGATGAGCAGTTCTTC. This sequence encodes CASSRYRGSDEQFF. The full variable domain, rest sourced from reference TRBV7-7 and TRBJ2-1, is GAGVSQSPRYKVTKRGQDVTLRCDPISSHATLYWYQQALGQGPEFLTYFNYEAQPDKSGLPSDRFSAERPEGSISTLTIQRTEQRDSAMYRCASSRYRGSDEQFFGPGTRLTVL.

The CDR3 DNA reads TGCGCCAGTTCGACAGTAACCTCCTACGAGCAGTACTTC. Translation gives CASSTVTSYEQYF. The V call is TRBV5-1, the J call TRBJ2-7, with D perhaps matching TRBD1 (5 bases). This CDR3 spans 13 amino acids. Germline loops: CDR1 SGHRS, CDR2 YFSETQ. Trimming cost V 8 bases and J 0 bases, with 12 bases left between them.

The J gene is TRBJ2-2, the V gene TRBV2; TRBD2 might be the D (6 bases). CDR3 length: 15 residues. Germline V gene lookup returns CDR1 SNHLY and CDR2 FYNNEI. V dropped 7 bases and J dropped 5 bases, with 17 bases sitting between them. Written as DNA, the CDR3 is TGTGCCAGCAACTCGGGACTTATATCAACCGGGGAGCTGTTTTTT. Residues: CASNSGLISTGELFF.

The CDR3 region is CASSVQEKGTDTQYF. The CDR3 DNA follows: TGTGCCAGCAGTGTACAGGAGAAGGGCACAGATACGCAGTATTTT. This chain joins TRBV2 and TRBJ2-3; D perhaps matches TRBD1 (5 bases). This CDR3 is 15 amino acids long. Germline V lookup: CDR1 SNHLY, CDR2 FYNNEI. The V end was cut by 4 bases, the J end by 1 base, with 12 bases between.

The chain is built from TRBV7-6 and TRBJ1-3; tentatively, D is TRBD1 (5 bases). The length of the CDR3 is 19 residues. Looked up from germline, CDR1 is SGHVS and CDR2 is FNYEAQ. V gave up 2 bases and J gave up 0 bases, with 20 bases separating them. This CDR3 reads CASSLRGRTALFSGNTIYF. The CDR3 coding sequence is TGTGCCAGCAGCTTAAGGGGCAGGACGGCCCTCTTCTCTGGAAACACCATATATTTT.

This clone was picked up a small number of times. The chain is built from TRBV4-1 and TRBJ1-2; 10 nucleotides match TRBD1. This CDR3 has 16 residues. V shed 0 bases, J shed 8 bases, and the junction held 9 bases outside the gene matches. Germline assignment: CDR1 MGHRA and CDR2 YSYEKL. DNA for the CDR3: TGCGCCAGCAGCCAAGAAACCCGGACAGGGGGAAAAGGCTACACCTTC. Protein: CASSQETRTGGKGYTF.

The V call is TRBV24-1, the J call TRBJ2-5; TRBD2 matches 10 bases. Germline-derived CDR1 and CDR2 are KGHDR and SFDVKD. This CDR3 has 18 residues. V gave up 8 bases and J gave up 2 bases; unmatched junction bases: 16. The DNA of the CDR3 is TGTGCCACCAACCAAACGGGAACTACTAGCGGGGATCAAGAGACCCAGTACTTC. Encoded protein: CATNQTGTTSGDQETQYF.

The gene calls are TRBV7-9 and TRBJ2-5, with 8 bases lining up with TRBD2. With V trimmed by 2 bases and J by 4 bases, 6 bases remained unmatched. Germline lookup yields CDR1 SEHNR and CDR2 FQNEAQ (reference sequence). The CDR3 is made up of 15 amino acids. Written as DNA, the CDR3 is TGTGCCAGCAGCTTAAGCTCGGGAGGGCGAGAGACCCAGTACTTC. It codes for CASSLSSGGRETQYF.

The CDR3 sequence is CASTSSGGADEQFF. CDR3 coding DNA: TGCGCCAGCACATCAAGCGGGGGGGCTGATGAGCAGTTCTTC. The chain employs TRBV5-1 and TRBJ2-1, with 10 bases fitting TRBD2. The ends lost 6 bases at V and 8 bases at J; junction bases unmatched: 8. This CDR3 comprises 14 residues. CDR1 SGHRS and CDR2 YFSETQ come from the germline V gene.

The genes are TRBV12-3 or TRBV12-4 and TRBJ2-3, with D unclear. Trimming pared 3 bases from V and 12 bases from J, leaving 7 bases between. The CDR3 length is 10 residues. This chain's CDR3 is CASSFGSQYF. The CDR3 coding sequence is TGTGCCAGCAGTTTCGGTAGTCAGTATTTT.

The V and J genes are TRBV5-1 and TRBJ2-2; 7 bases are a match to TRBD1. J lost 7 bases, V lost 5 bases, and 8 bases had no gene match. Germline CDR1 is SGHRS and CDR2 is YFSETQ. The CDR3 is 14 amino acids. The CDR3 nucleotides are TGCGCCAGCAGTCGGGACAGCAACCGCGGGGAGCTGTTTTTT. Amino acids: CASSRDSNRGELFF.

The V gene is TRBV15, the J gene TRBJ2-1; 9 bases map to TRBD2. Losses at the gene ends were 0 bases for V and 5 bases for J; bases not matched to a gene: 5. The CDR3 has 16 amino acids. From germline, CDR1 is LNHNV and CDR2 YYDKDF (reference sequence). The chain's CDR3 is CATSRDGGGGNNEQFF. The CDR3 nucleotides read TGTGCCACCAGCAGAGATGGCGGGGGGGGAAACAATGAGCAGTTCTTC.

The table lists this clone with a count of one. This chain connects TRBV11-2 to TRBJ2-1, with 8 positions matching TRBD2. The germline V gene has CDR1 SGHAT and CDR2 FQNNGV. Trimming took 5 bases from V and 5 from J; bases not matched to a gene: 14. The CDR3 covers 17 residues. The CDR3 sequence is CASSRTPGTRGDNEQFF. The CDR3 region has the DNA TGTGCCAGCAGCCGAACTCCCGGGACTAGGGGAGACAATGAGCAGTTCTTC.

V and J are TRBV27 and TRBJ2-1, with D perhaps matching TRBD1 (5 bases). Germline CDR1 reads MNHEY; CDR2 reads SMNVEV (reference sequence). The CDR3 extends over 13 amino acids. The germline V and J ends were trimmed by 6 bases and 8 bases, with 14 bases remaining between them. CDR3 protein: CASSRYQGYEQFF. As DNA, the CDR3 is TGTGCCAGCAGCCGTTATCAGGGATATGAGCAGTTCTTC.

The genes are TRBV2 and TRBJ1-2, with TRBD1 matching over 11 bases. The V and J ends lost 6 bases and 8 bases, in that order; junction bases with no gene match: 14. The germline CDR1 and CDR2 sequences are SNHLY and FYNNEI. This CDR3 is built from 16 residues. DNA of the CDR3: TGTGCCAGCAGAGTAACCGGGACAGGGGGAGTGGAGGGCTACACCTTC. It encodes CASRVTGTGGVEGYTF.

This sequence joins TRBV19 and TRBJ2-1; a weak D match, TRBD1 (5 bases). In germline, CDR1 is LNHDA, CDR2 SQIVND (reference sequence). This CDR3 contains 15 residues. Trimming cost V 0 bases and J 4 bases, with 10 bases left between them. In DNA, the CDR3 is TGTGCCAGTAGTATAGAGTACAGGTTTTACAATGAGCAGTTCTTC. Its protein is CASSIEYRFYNEQFF. Drawing the rest from reference TRBV19 and TRBJ2-1, the complete variable domain is DGGITQSPKYLFRKEGQNVTLSCEQNLNHDAMYWYRQDPGQGLRLIYYSQIVNDFQKGDIAEGYSVSREKKESFPLTVTSAQKNPTAFYLCASSIEYRFYNEQFFGPGTRLTVL.

The rearrangement uses TRBV7-2 and TRBJ1-1; D not resolved. The CDR3 totals 16 residues. Looked up from germline, CDR1 is SGHTA and CDR2 is FQGNSA. V dropped 1 base and J dropped 1 base, with 13 bases sitting between them. The CDR3 sequence: CASSLGAGAENTEAFF. For the CDR3, the DNA is TGTGCCAGCAGCTTAGGGGCAGGAGCGGAGAACACTGAAGCTTTCTTT.

This chain joins TRBV19 and TRBJ1-2, with D possibly matching TRBD1 (6 bases). V was clipped by 5 bases and J by 0 bases, with 13 bases between them. This CDR3 contains 15 residues. Germline V gene data show CDR1 as LNHDA and CDR2 as SQIVND (reference sequence). The CDR3 region has the DNA TGTGCCAGTAGTGCCCGTGGGGACACTAACTATGGCTACACCTTC. Translating it yields CASSARGDTNYGYTF.

This CDR3 is CASSPLGGQGATDTQYF. CDR3 nucleotides: TGCGCCAGCAGCCCGTTGGGCGGACAGGGGGCGACAGATACGCAGTATTTT. V gene TRBV5-1 combines with J gene TRBJ2-3, with 11 positions matching TRBD1. With V trimmed by 4 bases and J by 3 bases, 10 bases remained unmatched. This CDR3 comprises 17 residues. From germline, CDR1 is SGHRS and CDR2 YFSETQ.

This chain connects TRBV18 to TRBJ1-6, with TRBD1 identical over 7 bases. The junction had 11 bases not matched to a gene; V was cut back by 2 bases and J by 7 bases. This CDR3 has 17 residues. CDR1 and CDR2 from the germline V gene are KGHSH and LQKENI. The chain's CDR3 is CASSPFASTGQNSPLHF. In nucleotides, the CDR3 is TGTGCCAGCTCACCATTCGCATCGACAGGGCAAAATTCACCCCTCCACTTT.

This chain connects TRBV7-8 to TRBJ2-3; 10 bases agree with TRBD2. V trimming: 2 bases; J trimming: 14 bases; junction bases outside the gene matches: 7. The CDR3 sequence is 13 residues long. The germline V gene encodes CDR1 SGHVS and CDR2 FQNEAQ. The CDR3: CASSLQGTSEAYF. Here the CDR3 DNA reads TGTGCCAGCAGCTTACAGGGGACTAGCGAAGCGTATTTT.

As DNA, the CDR3 is TGCAGCGCGCTTAACGGGGGGAACACTGAAGCTTTCTTT. This codes for CSALNGGNTEAFF. The chain recombines TRBV29-1 with TRBJ1-1, with D possibly being TRBD1 (5 bases). The CDR3 loop spans 13 amino acids. V was pared by 7 bases and J by 1 base, with 13 bases between. Germline assignment: CDR1 SQVTM and CDR2 ANQGSEA.

The chain has TRBV4-2 and TRBJ1-2; D not resolved. This CDR3 is 14 amino acids long. Germline CDR1 is LGHNA and CDR2 is YNFKEQ. Trimming shortened V by 1 base and J by 6 bases, and 12 bases separated the two germline ends. The DNA for the CDR3 is TGTGCCAGCAGCCAAGGAGGGAGGGCCGATGGCTACACCTTC. The encoded protein is CASSQGGRADGYTF.